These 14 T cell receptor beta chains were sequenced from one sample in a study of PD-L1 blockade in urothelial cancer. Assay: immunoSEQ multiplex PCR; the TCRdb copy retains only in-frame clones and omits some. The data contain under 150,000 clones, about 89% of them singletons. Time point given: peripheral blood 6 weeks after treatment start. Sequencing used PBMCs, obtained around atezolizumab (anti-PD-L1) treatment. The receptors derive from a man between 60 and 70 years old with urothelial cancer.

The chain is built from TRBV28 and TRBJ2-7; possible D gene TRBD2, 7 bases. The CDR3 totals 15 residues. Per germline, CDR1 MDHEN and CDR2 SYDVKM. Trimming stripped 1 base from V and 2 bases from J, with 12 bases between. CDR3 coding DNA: TGTGCCAGCAGTTTATACGGGGGGCCCGCCTACGAGCAGTACTTC. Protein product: CASSLYGGPAYEQYF.

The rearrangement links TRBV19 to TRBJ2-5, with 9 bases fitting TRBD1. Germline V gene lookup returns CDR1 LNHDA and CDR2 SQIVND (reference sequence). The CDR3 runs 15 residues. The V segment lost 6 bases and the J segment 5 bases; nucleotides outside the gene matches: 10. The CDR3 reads CASRTGTGYGETQYF. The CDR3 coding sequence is TGTGCCAGTAGGACCGGGACAGGGTACGGGGAGACCCAGTACTTC. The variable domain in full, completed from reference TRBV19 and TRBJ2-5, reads DGGITQSPKYLFRKEGQNVTLSCEQNLNHDAMYWYRQDPGQGLRLIYYSQIVNDFQKGDIAEGYSVSREKKESFPLTVTSAQKNPTAFYLCASRTGTGYGETQYFGPGTRLLVL.

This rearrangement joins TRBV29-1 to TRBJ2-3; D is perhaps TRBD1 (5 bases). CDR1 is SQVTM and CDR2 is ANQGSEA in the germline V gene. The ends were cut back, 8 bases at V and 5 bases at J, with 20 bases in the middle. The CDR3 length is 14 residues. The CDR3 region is CSTFHRRRIDTQYF. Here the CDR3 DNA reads TGCAGCACCTTCCACAGGCGACGGATAGATACGCAGTATTTT.

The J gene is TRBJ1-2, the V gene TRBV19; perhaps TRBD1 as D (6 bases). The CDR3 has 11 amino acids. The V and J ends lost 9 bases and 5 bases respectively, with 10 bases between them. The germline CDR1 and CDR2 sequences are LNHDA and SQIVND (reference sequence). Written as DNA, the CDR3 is TGTGCCAGCGAGGGGGTTTATGGCTACACCTTC. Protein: CASEGVYGYTF.

The CDR3 DNA follows: TGTGCCGTTACCGGGAGGACCGGGGAGCTGTTTTTT. Protein product: CAVTGRTGELFF. This chain connects TRBV28 to TRBJ2-2, with TRBD2 identical over 7 bases. The CDR3 runs to 12 residues. The germline V gene has CDR1 MDHEN and CDR2 SYDVKM. The J segment lost 5 bases and the V segment lost 11 bases, leaving 5 bases of the junction unmatched.

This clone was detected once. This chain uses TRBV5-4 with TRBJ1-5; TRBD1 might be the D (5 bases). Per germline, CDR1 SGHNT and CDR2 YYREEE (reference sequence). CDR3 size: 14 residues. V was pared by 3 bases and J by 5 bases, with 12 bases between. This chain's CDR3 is CASSSWGTHQPQHF. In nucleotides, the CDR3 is TGTGCCAGCAGCTCGTGGGGGACTCATCAGCCCCAGCATTTT.

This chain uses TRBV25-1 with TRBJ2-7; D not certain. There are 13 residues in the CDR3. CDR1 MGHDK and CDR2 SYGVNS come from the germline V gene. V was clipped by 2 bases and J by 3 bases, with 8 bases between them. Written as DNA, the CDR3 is TGTGCCAGCAGTGAACCCCATAGCTACGAGCAGTACTTC. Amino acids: CASSEPHSYEQYF.

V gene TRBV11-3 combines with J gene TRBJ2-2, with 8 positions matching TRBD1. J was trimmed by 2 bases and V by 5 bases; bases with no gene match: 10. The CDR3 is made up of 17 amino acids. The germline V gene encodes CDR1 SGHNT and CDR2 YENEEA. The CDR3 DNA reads TGTGCCAGCAGCCCCTCCACAGGGGGTCTTAACACCGGGGAGCTGTTTTTT. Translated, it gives CASSPSTGGLNTGELFF.

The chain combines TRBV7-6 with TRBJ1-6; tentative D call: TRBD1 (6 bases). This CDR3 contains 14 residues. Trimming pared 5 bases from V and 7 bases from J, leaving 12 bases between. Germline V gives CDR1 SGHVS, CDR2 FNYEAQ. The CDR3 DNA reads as TGTGCCAGCAGCGACCGCAGGGGCAATTCACCCCTCCACTTT. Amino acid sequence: CASSDRRGNSPLHF.

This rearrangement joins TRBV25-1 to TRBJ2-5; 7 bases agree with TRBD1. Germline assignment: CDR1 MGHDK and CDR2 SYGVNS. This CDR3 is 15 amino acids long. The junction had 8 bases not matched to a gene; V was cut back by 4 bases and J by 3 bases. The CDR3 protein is CASSAPGQLKETQYF. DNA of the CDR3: TGTGCCAGCAGTGCACCGGGACAGCTTAAAGAGACCCAGTACTTC.

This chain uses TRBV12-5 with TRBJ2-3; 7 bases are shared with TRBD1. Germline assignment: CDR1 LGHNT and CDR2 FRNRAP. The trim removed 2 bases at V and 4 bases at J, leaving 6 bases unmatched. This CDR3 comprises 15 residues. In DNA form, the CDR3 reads TGTGCTAGTGGTTTGACCCTGACAGGGTCAGATACGCAGTATTTT. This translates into CASGLTLTGSDTQYF.

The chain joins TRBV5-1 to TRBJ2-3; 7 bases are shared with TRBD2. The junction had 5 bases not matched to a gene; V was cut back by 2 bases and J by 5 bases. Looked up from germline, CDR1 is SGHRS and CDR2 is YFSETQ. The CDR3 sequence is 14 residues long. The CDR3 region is CASSLSGTGDTQYF. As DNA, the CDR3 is TGCGCCAGCAGCTTAAGCGGGACTGGAGATACGCAGTATTTT.

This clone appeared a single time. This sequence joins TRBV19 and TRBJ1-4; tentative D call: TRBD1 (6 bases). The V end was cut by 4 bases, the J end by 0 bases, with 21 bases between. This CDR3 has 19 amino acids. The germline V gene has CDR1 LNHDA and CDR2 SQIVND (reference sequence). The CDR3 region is CASSRWRGGARPTNEKLFF. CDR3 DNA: TGTGCCAGTAGTAGATGGCGGGGGGGGGCGAGGCCAACTAATGAAAAACTGTTTTTT.

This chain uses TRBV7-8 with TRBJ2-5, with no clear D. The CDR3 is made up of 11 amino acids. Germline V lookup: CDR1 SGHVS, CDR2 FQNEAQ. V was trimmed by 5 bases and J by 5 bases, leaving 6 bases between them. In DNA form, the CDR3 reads TGTGCCAGCAGCCTAAAGGAGACCCAGTACTTC. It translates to CASSLKETQYF. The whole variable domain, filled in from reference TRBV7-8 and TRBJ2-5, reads GAGVSQSPRYKVAKRGQDVALRCDPISGHVSLFWYQQALGQGPEFLTYFQNEAQLDKSGLPSDRFFAERPEGSVSTLKIQRTQQEDSAVYLCASSLKETQYFGPGTRLLVL.